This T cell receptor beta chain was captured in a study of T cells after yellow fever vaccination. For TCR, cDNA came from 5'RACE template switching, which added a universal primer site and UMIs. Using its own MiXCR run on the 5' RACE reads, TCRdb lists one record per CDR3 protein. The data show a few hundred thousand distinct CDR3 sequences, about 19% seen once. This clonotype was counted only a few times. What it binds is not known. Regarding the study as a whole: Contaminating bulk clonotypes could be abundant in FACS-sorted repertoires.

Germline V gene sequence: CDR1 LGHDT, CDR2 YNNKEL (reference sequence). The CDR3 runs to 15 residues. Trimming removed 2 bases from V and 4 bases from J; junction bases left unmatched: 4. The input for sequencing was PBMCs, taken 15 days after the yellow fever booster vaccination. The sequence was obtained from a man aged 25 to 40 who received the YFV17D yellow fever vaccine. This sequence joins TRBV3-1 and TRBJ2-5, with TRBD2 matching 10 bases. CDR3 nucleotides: TGTGCCAGCAGCCAACCGCGACTAGCGGGAGAGACCCAGTACTTC. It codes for CASSQPRLAGETQYF.